This TCR beta chain was sequenced during a study of T cell repertoires in cytomegalovirus infection. The wider study: Through public TCR beta signatures, both CMV infection and matching HLA type were indicated.

TCRdb reprocessed the reads via MiXCR and lists one record per CDR3 protein. The sample holds 50,000 or so distinct CDR3 sequences, 20% seen once. This clonotype was recorded many times. Its matching antigen is unknown. Sequenced input: PBMCs, sequenced either directly or after in vitro stimulation (not recorded which). The source of this sequence is a human donor in good health (CMV status not recorded). Some clones in this sample may be carry-over from other donors' samples.

The CDR3 DNA reads TGCAGTGCTAGAGGGCTAGCGGGGGATAGCTCCTACAATGAGCAGTTCTTC. Protein product: CSARGLAGDSSYNEQFF. The chain is built from TRBV20-1 and TRBJ2-1; 10 positions match TRBD2. The CDR3 runs 17 residues. V shed 1 base and J 0 bases; nucleotides not matched to a gene: 6. From germline, CDR1 is DFQATT and CDR2 SNEGSKA (reference sequence).